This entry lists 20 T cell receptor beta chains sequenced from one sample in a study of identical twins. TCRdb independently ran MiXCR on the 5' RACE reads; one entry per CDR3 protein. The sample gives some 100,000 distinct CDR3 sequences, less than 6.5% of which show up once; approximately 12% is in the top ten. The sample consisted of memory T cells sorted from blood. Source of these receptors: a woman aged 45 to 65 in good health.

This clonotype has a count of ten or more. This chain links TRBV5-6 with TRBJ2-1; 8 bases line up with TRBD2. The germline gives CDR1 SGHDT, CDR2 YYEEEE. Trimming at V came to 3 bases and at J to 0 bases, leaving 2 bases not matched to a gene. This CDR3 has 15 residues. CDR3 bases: TGTGCCAGCAGCTCAGGACTAGCCTCCTACAATGAGCAGTTCTTC. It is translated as CASSSGLASYNEQFF.

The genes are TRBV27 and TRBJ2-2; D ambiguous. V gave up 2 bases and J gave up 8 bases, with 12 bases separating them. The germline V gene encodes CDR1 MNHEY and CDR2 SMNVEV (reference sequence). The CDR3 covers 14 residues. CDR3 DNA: TGTGCCAGCAGTTTAGTCGGTTCATGGGGGGAGCTGTTTTTT. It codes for CASSLVGSWGELFF.

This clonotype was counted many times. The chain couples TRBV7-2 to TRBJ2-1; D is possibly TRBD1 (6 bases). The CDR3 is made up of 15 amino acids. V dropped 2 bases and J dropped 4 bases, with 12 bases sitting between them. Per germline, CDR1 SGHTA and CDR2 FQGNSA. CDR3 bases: TGTGCCAGCAGCTTAAGTCAGGGGTCTTACAATGAGCAGTTCTTC. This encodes CASSLSQGSYNEQFF.

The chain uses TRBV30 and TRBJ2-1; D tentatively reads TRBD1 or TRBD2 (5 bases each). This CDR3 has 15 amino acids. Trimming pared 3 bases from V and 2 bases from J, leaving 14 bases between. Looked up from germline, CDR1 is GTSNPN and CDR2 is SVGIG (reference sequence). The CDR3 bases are TGTGCCTGGAGCTGGGGGAGAGGGGCCTACAATGAGCAGTTCTTC. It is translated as CAWSWGRGAYNEQFF.

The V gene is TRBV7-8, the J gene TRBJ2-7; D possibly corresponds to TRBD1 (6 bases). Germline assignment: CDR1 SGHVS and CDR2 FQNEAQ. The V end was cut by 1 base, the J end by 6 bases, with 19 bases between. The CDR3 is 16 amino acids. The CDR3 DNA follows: TGTGCCAGCAGCTTAGGGTACGAGGGGGTGATTTTCGAGCAGTACTTC. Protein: CASSLGYEGVIFEQYF.

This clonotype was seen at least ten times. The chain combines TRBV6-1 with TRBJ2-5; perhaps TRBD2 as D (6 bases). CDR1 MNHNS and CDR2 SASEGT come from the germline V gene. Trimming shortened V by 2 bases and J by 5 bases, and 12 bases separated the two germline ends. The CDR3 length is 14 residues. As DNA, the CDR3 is TGTGCCAGCAGTGAATTTAGCGGTGGCGAGACCCAGTACTTC. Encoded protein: CASSEFSGGETQYF.

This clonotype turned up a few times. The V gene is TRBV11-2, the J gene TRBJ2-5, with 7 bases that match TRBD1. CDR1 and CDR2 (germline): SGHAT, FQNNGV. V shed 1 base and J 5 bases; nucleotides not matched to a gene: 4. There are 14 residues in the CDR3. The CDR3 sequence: CASSLVGGLETQYF. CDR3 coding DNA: TGTGCCAGCAGCTTAGTAGGGGGCCTGGAGACCCAGTACTTC.

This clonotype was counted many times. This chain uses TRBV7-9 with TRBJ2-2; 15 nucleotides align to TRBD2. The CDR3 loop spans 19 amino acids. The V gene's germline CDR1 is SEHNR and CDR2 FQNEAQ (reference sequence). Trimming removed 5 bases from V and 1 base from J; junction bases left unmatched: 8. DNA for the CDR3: TGTGCCAGCAGCCCGGCGTTGGGACTAGCGGGAGGGAACACCGGGGAGCTGTTTTTT. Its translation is CASSPALGLAGGNTGELFF.

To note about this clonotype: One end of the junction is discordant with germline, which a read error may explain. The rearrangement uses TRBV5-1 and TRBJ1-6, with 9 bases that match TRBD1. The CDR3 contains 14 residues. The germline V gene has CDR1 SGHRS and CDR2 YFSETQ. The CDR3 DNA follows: TGCGCCGGCAGCTTAGGACAGGGGAATTCACCCCTCCACTTT. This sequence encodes CAGSLGQGNSPLHF.

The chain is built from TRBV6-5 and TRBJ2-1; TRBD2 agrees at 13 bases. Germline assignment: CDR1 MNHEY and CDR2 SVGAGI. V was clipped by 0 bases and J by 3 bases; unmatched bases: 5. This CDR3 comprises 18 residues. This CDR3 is CASSYSALAGGYYNEQFF. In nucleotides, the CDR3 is TGTGCCAGCAGTTACTCGGCACTAGCGGGAGGGTACTACAATGAGCAGTTCTTC.

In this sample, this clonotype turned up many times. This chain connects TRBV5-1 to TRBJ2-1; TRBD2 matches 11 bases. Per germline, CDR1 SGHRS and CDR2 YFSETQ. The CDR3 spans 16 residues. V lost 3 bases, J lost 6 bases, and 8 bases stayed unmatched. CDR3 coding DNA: TGCGCCAGCAGCTGGTTTAGCGGGAGGGGACCCAATGAGCAGTTCTTC. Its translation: CASSWFSGRGPNEQFF.

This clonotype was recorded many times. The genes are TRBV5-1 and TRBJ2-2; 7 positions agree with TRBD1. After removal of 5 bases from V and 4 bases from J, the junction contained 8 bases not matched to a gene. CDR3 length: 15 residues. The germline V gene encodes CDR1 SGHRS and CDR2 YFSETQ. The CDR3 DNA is TGCGCCAGCAGAACTGCCGGGACAGTCACCGGGGAGCTGTTTTTT. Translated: CASRTAGTVTGELFF. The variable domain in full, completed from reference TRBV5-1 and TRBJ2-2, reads KAGVTQTPRYLIKTRGQQVTLSCSPISGHRSVSWYQQTPGQGLQFLFEYFSETQRNKGNFPGRFSGRQFSNSRSEMNVSTLELGDSALYLCASRTAGTVTGELFFGEGSRLTVL.

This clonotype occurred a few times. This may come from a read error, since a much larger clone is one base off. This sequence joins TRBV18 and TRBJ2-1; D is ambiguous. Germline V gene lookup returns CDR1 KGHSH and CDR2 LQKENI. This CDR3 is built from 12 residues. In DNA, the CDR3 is TGTGCCAGCTCACCGGTTGGGGTCGAGCATTTCTTC. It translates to CASSPVGVEHFF.

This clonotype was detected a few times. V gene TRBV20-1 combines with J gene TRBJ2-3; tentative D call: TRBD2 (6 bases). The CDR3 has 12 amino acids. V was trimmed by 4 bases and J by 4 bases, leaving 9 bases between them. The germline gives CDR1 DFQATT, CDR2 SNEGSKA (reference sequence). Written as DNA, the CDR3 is TGCAGTGCTAAAGGAGGGGCAGATACGCAGTATTTT. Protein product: CSAKGGADTQYF.

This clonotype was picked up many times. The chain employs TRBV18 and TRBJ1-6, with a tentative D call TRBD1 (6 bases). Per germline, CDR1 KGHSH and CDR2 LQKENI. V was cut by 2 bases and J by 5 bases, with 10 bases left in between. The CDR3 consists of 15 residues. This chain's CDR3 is CASSPLQGHNSPLHF. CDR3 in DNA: TGTGCCAGCTCACCATTACAGGGACATAATTCACCCCTCCACTTT.

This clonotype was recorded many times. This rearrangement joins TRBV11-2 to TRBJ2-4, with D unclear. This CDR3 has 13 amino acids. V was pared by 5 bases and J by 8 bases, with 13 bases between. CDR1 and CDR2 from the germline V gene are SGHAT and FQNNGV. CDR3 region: CASSRAPQDIQYF. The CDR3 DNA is TGTGCCAGCAGCCGCGCTCCCCAGGACATTCAGTACTTC.

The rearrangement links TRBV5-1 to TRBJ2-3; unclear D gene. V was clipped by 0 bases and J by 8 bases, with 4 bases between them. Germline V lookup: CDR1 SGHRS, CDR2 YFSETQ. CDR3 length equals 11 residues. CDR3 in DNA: TGCGCCAGCAGCTTGGCCCTTACGCAGTATTTT. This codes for CASSLALTQYF.

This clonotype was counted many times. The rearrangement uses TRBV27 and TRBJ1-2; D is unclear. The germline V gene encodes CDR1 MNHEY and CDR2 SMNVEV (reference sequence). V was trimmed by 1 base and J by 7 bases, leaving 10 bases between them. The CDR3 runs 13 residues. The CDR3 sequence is CASSLWAGRGYTF. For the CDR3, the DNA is TGTGCCAGCAGTTTATGGGCAGGACGTGGCTACACCTTC.

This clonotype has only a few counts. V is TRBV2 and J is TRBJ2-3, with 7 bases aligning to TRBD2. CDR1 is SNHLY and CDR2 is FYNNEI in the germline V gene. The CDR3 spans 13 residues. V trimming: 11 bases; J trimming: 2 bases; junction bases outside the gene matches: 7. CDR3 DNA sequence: TGTGCCGCGGGGGTGGACGACACAGATACGCAGTATTTT. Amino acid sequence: CAAGVDDTDTQYF.

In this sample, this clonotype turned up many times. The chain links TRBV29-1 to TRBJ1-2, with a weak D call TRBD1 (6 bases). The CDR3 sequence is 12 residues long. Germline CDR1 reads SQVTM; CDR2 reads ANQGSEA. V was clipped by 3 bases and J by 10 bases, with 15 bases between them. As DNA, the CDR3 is TGCAGCGTTGAGATGGGAGGGGGAGCCTACACCTTC. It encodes CSVEMGGGAYTF.